In this sample, the clone carrying this TCR beta chain turned up a few times. The source of the sample is a study of control samples from healthy donors and cancer patients. Sequencing was performed with immunoSEQ multiplex PCR; in TCRdb, only in-frame clones are kept and a portion is missing. The sample lists about 180,000 clones; 80% to 95% were seen once. Trimming shortened V by 5 bases and J by 0 bases, and 21 bases separated the two germline ends. This CDR3 is 18 amino acids long. CDR1 SGHVS and CDR2 FNYEAQ come from the germline V gene. The rearrangement uses TRBV7-6 and TRBJ2-3; D is possibly TRBD1 (6 bases). This TCR was recovered from a woman aged 40 to 50 in good health. The specimen was blood. This chain's CDR3 is CASSPLRGKLTSTDTQYF. DNA of the CDR3: TGTGCCAGCAGCCCTCTAAGGGGGAAGCTCACTAGCACAGATACGCAGTATTTT.